The clone carrying this T cell receptor (beta chain) was found once. The CDR3 loop spans 19 amino acids. Germline V gives CDR1 LGHNA, CDR2 YNFKEQ. Losses at the gene ends were 0 bases for V and 2 bases for J; bases not matched to a gene: 8. The data stem from a study of blood T cell repertoires in COVID-19. The overall study: Sites in the United States, Italy and Spain provided acute and convalescent COVID-19 samples. PBMCs, B-cell-depleted T cells, or T cells provided the cDNA or gDNA that made up the material.

As originally analysed: The authors estimated nucleated cell counts from reference gene primer amplification. Sequenced by immunoSEQ multiplex PCR; TCRdb stores in-frame clones only, minus some. From that table come the V and J calls and clone size; the DNA was used to work out D and trimming. Of around 110,000 clones listed, 86% are singletons. The TCR was taken from a man between 40 and 49 years old with acute or convalescent COVID-19. The chain combines TRBV4-2 with TRBJ2-2, with 11 bases matching TRBD2. Sequenced input: peripheral blood. CDR3 loop: CASSQDVNLAGGNTGELFF. CDR3 coding DNA: TGTGCCAGCAGCCAAGATGTTAATCTAGCGGGAGGAAACACCGGGGAGCTGTTTTTT.